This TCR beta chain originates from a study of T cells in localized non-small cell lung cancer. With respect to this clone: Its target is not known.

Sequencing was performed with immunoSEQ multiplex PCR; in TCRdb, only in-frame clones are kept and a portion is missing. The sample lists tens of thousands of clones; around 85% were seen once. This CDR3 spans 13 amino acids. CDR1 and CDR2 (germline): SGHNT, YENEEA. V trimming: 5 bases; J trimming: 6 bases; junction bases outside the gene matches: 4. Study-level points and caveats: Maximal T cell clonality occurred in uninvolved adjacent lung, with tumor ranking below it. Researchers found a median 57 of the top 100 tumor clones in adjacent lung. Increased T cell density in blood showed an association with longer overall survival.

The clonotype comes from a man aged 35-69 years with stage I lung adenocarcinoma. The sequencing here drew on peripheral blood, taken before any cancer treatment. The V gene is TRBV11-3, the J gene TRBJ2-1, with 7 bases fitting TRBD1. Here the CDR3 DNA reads TGTGCCAGCAGCCCCCCAGGGGGCAATGAGCAGTTCTTC. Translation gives CASSPPGGNEQFF.